This T cell receptor (beta chain) comes out of a study of T cell responses to AZD1222 COVID-19 vaccine. Findings and caveats of the study: Reportedly, close to half of spike-specific TCRs are directed against unmutated variant regions. The span of vaccine-associated CD4 TCRs extended across spike, with dominance at 160-218 and 743-854. Baseline seropositivity characterized only a handful of AZD1222 recipients.

With respect to this clone: Its antigen is currently unknown.

The assay was immunoSEQ multiplex PCR, and TCRdb's table has in-frame clones only and misses some. The sample consists of some 130,000 clones, 88% of them appearing once. V was trimmed by 1 base and J by 4 bases, leaving 19 bases between them. Looked up from germline, CDR1 is GTSNPN and CDR2 is SVGIG (reference sequence). CDR3 length: 16 amino acids. The source of this sequence is an adult in good health. The chain links TRBV30 to TRBJ1-2, with a possible D match to TRBD1 (5 bases). Sequenced here: peripheral blood, sampled on day 0 of MenACWY control vaccination. In DNA form, the CDR3 reads TGTGCCTGGAGTGAGAAGGGCAGGGAATATGGCTATGGCTACACCTTC. Translated, it gives CAWSEKGREYGYGYTF.